This entry describes one T cell receptor (beta chain). Its antigen is unknown. This specimen belongs to a study of T cells in Graves' hyperthyroidism and ophthalmopathy. Study background: Sampling of peripheral blood happened at initial diagnosis, prior to any treatment. Study results and limitations: Prediction of ophthalmopathy progression came a median approximately 6 months pre-onset.

Amplification of TCR beta CDR3 regions used RNA as the template. Initially, a first-round RT-PCR of the TCR CDR3 employed the HTBI primer set. MiXCR, applied by TCRdb to the multiplex PCR reads, yields one record per CDR3 protein. The data hold hundreds of thousands of distinct CDR3 sequences, with approximately 14% observed a single time. The cohort's ophthalmopathy patients, a group with duration under 3 months, had a Clinical Activity Score of at least 3 and a NOSPECS grade of at least 4. The sequencing input was blood. This receptor was identified in a young man with Graves' ophthalmopathy.

The CDR3 DNA reads TGTGCCAGCAGCCAAGTCGAGCCGGACAGAGCTAATGAAAAACTGTTTTTT. Its translation is CASSQVEPDRANEKLFF. This sequence joins TRBV4-2 and TRBJ1-4, with D possibly matching TRBD1 (6 bases). V gave up 1 base and J gave up 3 bases, with 15 bases separating them. The CDR3 contains 17 residues. CDR1 and CDR2 from the germline V gene are LGHNA and YNFKEQ.